This T cell receptor beta chain was recovered during a study of cytomegalovirus exposure and HLA in healthy donors. The wider study: The Caucasian-associated ancestry cluster contained about 80% of the approximately 390 genotyped donors. Study-wide results and limits: A later analysis linked a missense variant in DCLRE1C to the trimming of TCR beta V and J genes. The authors later found TCR association rates varying by HLA locus, with DRB1 most and HLA-C fewest.

The PCR contained 60 Vbeta and 13 Jbeta primers. The repertoire was sequenced with immunoSEQ multiplex PCR; TCRdb's copy has only in-frame clones and lacks some. The sample holds 150,000 or so clones, 70% to 80% seen once. This clone was seen more than once but under ten times. Its antigen remains unknown. Sequencing was carried out using PBMCs. The origin of this receptor is a woman in her 40s in good health and CMV-seronegative.

The CDR3 loop reads CASSLNLGRKETQYF. The CDR3 region has the DNA TGTGCCAGCAGCCTTAATTTGGGGCGAAAAGAGACCCAGTACTTC. The chain has TRBV7-2 and TRBJ2-5; the D gene is possibly TRBD1 (5 bases). Germline V lookup: CDR1 SGHTA, CDR2 FQGNSA. V lost 5 bases and J lost 3, with 16 bases in between. The CDR3 sequence is 15 residues long.